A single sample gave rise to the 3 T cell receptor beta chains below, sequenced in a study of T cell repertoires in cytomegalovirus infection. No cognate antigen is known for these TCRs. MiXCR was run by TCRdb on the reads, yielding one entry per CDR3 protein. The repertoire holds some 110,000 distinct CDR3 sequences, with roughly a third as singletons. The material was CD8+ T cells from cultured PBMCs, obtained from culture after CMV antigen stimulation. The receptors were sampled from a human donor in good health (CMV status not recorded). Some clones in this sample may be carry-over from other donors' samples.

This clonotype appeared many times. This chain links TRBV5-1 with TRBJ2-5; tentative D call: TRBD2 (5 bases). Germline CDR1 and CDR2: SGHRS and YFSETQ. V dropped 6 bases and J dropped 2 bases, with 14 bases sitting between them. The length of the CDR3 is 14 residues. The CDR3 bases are TGCGCCAGCAAGGTAGAGGGTTTACAAGAGACCCAGTACTTC. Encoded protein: CASKVEGLQETQYF.

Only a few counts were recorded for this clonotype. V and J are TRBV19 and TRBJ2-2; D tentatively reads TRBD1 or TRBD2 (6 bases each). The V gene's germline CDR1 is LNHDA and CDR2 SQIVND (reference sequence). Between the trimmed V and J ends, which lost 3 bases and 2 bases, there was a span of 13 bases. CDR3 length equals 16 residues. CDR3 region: CASSILGGGNTGELFF. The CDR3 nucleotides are TGTGCCAGTAGTATCCTAGGGGGAGGCAACACCGGGGAGCTGTTTTTT.

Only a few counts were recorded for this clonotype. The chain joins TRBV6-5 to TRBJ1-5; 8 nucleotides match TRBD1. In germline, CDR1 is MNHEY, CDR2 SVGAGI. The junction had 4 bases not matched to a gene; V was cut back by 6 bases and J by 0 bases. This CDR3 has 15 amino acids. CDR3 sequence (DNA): TGTGCCAGCAGAAGGACAGGGATTAGCAATCAGCCCCAGCATTTT. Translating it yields CASRRTGISNQPQHF.